What follows are 3 T cell receptor beta chains derived from one specimen sequenced in a study of early T cells in non-severe SARS-CoV-2 infection. Each CDR3 protein is one row after TCRdb ran MiXCR on the 5' RACE reads. The table shows 55,000 to 80,000 distinct CDR3 sequences, with 12% occurring only once. Sample: whole blood. The receptors shown here come from an adult who was a healthcare worker with PCR-confirmed SARS-CoV-2 infection or an uninfected control (not recorded which).

In its sample, this clonotype was seen many times. The chain has TRBV18 and TRBJ1-1, with 9 bases identical to TRBD1. The germline CDR1 and CDR2 sequences are KGHSH and LQKENI. V lost 4 bases, J lost 5 bases, and 5 bases stayed unmatched. This CDR3 comprises 14 residues. The CDR3 DNA sequence: TGTGCCAGCTCACGGGACAGGGAAGGGACTGAAGCTTTCTTT. Amino acids: CASSRDREGTEAFF. The full variable domain, rest sourced from reference TRBV18 and TRBJ1-1, is NAGVMQNPRHLVRRRGQEARLRCSPMKGHSHVYWYRQLPEEGLKFMVYLQKENIIDESGMPKERFSAEFPKEGPSILRIQQVVRGDSAAYFCASSRDREGTEAFFGQGTRLTVV.

This clonotype was counted ten times or more. The chain links TRBV29-1 to TRBJ2-5; D unresolved. The V end was cut by 0 bases, the J end by 5 bases, with 16 bases between. CDR3 length equals 15 residues. Germline values: CDR1 SQVTM, CDR2 ANQGSEA. The CDR3 nucleotides read TGCAGCGTTGAAGATCTTCGGGCAGCTAGGGAGACCCAGTACTTC. It yields the protein CSVEDLRAARETQYF.

The table lists this clonotype with many counts. J is TRBJ2-1 and V is TRBV24-1; 9 bases map to TRBD1. Per the germline V gene, CDR1 is KGHDR and CDR2 is SFDVKD. Trimming removed 7 bases from V and 4 bases from J; junction bases left unmatched: 4. The CDR3 totals 14 residues. For the CDR3, the DNA is TGTGCCACCAGGGAGGGGACAGGGTACAATGAGCAGTTCTTC. Its translation: CATREGTGYNEQFF.